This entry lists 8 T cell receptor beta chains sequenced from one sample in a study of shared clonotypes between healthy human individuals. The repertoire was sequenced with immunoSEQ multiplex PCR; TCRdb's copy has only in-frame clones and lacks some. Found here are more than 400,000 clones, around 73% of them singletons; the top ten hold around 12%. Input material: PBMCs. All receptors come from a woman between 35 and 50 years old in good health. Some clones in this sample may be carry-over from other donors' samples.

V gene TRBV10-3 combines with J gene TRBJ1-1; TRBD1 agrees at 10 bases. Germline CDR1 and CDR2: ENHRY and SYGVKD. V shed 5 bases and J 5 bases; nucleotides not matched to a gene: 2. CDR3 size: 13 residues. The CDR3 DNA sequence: TGTGCCATCAGTAAGGACAGGGGGACTGAAGCTTTCTTT. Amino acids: CAISKDRGTEAFF.

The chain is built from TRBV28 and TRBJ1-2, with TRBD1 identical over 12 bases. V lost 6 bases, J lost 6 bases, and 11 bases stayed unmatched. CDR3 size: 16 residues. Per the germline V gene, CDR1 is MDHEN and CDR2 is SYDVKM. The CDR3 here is CASSPTGTGGRNGYTF. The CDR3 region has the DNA TGTGCCAGCAGCCCGACCGGGACAGGGGGCCGAAATGGCTACACCTTC.

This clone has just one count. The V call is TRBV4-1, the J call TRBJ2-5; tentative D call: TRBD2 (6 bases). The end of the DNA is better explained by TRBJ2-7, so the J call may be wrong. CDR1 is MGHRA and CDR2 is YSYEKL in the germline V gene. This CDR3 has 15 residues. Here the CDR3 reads CASSQDVLANYEQYF. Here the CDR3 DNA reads TGCGCCAGCAGCCAAGATGTACTAGCAAACTACGAGCAGTACTTC.

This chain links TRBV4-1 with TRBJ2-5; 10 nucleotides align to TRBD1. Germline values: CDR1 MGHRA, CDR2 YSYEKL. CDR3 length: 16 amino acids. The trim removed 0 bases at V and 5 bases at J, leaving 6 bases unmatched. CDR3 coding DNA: TGCGCCAGCAGCCAAGATGGGACAGGGGTGGCGGAGACCCAGTACTTC. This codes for CASSQDGTGVAETQYF.

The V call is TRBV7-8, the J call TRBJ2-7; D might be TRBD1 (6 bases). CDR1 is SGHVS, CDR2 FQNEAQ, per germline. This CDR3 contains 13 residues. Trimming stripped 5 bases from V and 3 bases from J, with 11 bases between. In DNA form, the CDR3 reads TGTGCCAGCAGCCTGGACAGCAACTACGAGCAGTACTTC. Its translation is CASSLDSNYEQYF.

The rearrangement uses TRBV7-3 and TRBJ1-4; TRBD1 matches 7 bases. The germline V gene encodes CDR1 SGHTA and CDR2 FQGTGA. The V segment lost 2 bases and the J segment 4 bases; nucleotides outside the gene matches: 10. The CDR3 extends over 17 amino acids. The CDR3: CASSLGIRGGYNEKLFF. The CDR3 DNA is TGTGCCAGCAGCTTAGGGATCAGGGGGGGTTATAATGAAAAACTGTTTTTT. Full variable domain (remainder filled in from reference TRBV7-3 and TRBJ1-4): GAGVSQTPSNKVTEKGKYVELRCDPISGHTALYWYRQSLGQGPEFLIYFQGTGAADDSGLPNDRFFAVRPEGSVSTLKIQRTERGDSAVYLCASSLGIRGGYNEKLFFGSGTQLSVL.

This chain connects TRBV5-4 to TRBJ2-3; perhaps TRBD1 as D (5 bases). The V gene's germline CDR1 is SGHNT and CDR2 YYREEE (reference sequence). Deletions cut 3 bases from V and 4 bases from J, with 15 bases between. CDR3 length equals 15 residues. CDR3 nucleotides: TGTGCCAGCAGCTCCCAGGGCTCAAGGGCAGATACGCAGTATTTT. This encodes CASSSQGSRADTQYF.

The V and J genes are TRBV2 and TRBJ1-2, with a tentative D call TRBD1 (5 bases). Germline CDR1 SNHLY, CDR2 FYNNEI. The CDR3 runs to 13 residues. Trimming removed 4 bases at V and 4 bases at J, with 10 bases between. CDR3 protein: CASSVQAGYGYTF. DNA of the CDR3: TGTGCCAGCAGTGTACAGGCGGGCTATGGCTACACCTTC.